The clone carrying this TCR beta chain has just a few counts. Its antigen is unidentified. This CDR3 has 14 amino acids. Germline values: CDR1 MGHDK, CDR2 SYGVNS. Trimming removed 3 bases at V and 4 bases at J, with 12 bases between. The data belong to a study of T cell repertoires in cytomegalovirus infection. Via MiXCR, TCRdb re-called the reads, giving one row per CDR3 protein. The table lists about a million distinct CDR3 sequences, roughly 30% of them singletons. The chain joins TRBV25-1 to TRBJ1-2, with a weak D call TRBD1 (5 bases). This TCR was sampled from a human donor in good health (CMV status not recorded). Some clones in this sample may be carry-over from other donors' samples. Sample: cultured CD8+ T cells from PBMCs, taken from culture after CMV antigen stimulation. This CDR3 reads CASSELGTAYGYTF. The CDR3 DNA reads TGTGCCAGCAGTGAGTTAGGGACGGCCTATGGCTACACCTTC.